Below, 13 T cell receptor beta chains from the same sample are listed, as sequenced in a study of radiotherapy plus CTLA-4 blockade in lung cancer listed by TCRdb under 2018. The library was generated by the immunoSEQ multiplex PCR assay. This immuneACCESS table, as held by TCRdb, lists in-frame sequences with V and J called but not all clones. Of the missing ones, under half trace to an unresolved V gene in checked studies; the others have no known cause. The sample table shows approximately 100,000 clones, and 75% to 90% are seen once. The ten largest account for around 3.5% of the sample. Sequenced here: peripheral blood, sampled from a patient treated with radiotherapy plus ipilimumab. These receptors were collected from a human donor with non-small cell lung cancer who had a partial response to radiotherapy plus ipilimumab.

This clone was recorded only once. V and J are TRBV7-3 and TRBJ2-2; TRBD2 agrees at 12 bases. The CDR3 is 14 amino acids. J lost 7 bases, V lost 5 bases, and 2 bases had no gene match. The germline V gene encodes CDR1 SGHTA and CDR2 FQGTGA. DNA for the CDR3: TGTGCCAGCAGCCCGACTAGCGGGAGCGGGGAGCTGTTTTTT. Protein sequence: CASSPTSGSGELFF.

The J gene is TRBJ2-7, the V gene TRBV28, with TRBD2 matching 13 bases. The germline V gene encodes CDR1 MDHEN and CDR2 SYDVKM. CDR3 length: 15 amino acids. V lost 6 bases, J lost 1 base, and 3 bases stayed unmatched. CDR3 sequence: CASSATSGRSYEQYF. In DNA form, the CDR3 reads TGTGCCAGCAGCGCGACTAGCGGGAGGTCCTACGAGCAGTACTTC.

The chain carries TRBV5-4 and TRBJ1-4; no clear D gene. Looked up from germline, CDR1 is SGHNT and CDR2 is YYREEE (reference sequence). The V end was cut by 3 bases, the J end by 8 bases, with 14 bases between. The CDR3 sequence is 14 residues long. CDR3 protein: CASSSIGRKEKLFF. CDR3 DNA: TGTGCCAGCAGCTCCATTGGGAGGAAGGAAAAACTGTTTTTT.

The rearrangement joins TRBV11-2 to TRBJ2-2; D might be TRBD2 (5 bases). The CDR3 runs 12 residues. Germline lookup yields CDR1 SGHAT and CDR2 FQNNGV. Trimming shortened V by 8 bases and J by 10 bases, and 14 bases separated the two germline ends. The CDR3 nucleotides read TGTGCCAGCCGAGGAGAGGGAGAGGAGCTGTTTTTT. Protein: CASRGEGEELFF.

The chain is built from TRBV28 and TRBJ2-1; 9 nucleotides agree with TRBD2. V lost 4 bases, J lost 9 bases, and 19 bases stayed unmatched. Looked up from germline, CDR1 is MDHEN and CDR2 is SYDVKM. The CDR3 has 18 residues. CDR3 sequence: CASSSPQGLAGYHAEQFF. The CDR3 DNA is TGTGCCAGCAGTTCCCCCCAAGGGCTAGCGGGATATCATGCTGAGCAGTTCTTC.

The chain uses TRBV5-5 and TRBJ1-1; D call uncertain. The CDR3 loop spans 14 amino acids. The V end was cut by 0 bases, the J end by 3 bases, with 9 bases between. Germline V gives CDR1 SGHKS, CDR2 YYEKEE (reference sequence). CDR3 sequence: CASSLEGRYTEAFF. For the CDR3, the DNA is TGTGCCAGCAGCTTGGAAGGGAGGTACACTGAAGCTTTCTTT.

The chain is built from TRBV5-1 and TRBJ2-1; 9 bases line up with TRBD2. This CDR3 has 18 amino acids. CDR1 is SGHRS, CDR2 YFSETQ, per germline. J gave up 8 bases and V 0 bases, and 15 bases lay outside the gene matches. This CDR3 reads CASSLARDGASGTDEQFF. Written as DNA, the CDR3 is TGCGCCAGCAGCTTGGCCCGAGATGGAGCTAGCGGGACAGATGAGCAGTTCTTC.

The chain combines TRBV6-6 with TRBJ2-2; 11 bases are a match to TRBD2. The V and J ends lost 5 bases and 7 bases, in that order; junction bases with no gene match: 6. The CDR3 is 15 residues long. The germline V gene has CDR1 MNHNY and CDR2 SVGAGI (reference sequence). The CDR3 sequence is CASSLLAGGGGELFF. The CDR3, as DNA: TGTGCCAGCAGTCTGCTAGCGGGGGGTGGCGGGGAGCTGTTTTTT.

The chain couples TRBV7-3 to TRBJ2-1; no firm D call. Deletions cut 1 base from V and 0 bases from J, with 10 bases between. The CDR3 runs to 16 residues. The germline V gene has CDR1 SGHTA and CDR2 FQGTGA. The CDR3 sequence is CASSLMLLSSYNEQFF. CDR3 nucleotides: TGTGCCAGCAGCTTAATGCTACTGAGCTCCTACAATGAGCAGTTCTTC.

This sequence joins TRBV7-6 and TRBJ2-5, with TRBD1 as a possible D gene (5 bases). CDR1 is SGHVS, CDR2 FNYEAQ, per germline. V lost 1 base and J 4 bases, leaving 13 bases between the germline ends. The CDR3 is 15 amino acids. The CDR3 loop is CASSLDGWGSETQYF. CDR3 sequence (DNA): TGTGCCAGCAGCTTAGATGGGTGGGGCTCAGAGACCCAGTACTTC.

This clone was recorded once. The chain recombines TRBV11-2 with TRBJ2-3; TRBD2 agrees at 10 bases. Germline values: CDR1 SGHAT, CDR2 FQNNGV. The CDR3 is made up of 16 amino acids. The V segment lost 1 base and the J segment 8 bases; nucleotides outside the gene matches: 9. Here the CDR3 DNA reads TGTGCCAGCAGCTTAGGTCGGCTAGCGGGAGCCGGTACGCAGTATTTT. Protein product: CASSLGRLAGAGTQYF.

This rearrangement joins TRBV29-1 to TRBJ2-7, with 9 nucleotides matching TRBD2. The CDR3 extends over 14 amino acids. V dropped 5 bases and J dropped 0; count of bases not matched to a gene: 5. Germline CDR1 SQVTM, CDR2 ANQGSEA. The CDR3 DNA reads TGCAGCGTTTCGTTGACTAGCGGCTCCTACGAGCAGTACTTC. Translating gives CSVSLTSGSYEQYF.

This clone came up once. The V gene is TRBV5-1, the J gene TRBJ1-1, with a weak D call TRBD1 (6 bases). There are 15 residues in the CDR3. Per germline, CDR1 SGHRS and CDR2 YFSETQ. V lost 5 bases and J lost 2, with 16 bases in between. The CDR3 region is CASRQQGQENTEAFF. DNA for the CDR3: TGCGCCAGCAGGCAGCAGGGGCAGGAAAACACTGAAGCTTTCTTT.